Listed below are T cell receptor beta chains from one sample, sequenced in a study of blood T cells in healthy people across ages. TCRdb called the 5' RACE reads again in MiXCR, with one record for every CDR3 protein. The sample has 780,000 or so distinct CDR3 sequences; about 56% are singletons. The specimen was blood. The receptors here all came from a man aged 40-55 years in good health. Both conserved end residues are part of each CDR3. The order of the fields is clone size, V gene, D gene, J gene, CDR3 DNA, CDR3 protein. The D gene is left open where the match is weak. Clone sizes are given selectively: once, few, many, or a class where the clone is expanded.

clone_size: once
v_call: TRBV10-3
d_call: TRBD1
j_call: TRBJ2-7
cdr3_nt: TGTGCCATCAAACTTCGGACAGGGGGCTTCTGCGAGCAGTACTTC
cdr3_aa: CAIKLRTGGFCEQYF

clone_size: few
v_call: TRBV20-1
d_call: TRBD2
j_call: TRBJ2-7
cdr3_nt: TGCAGTGCTGGGGGGCTAGCGGGAGGAGAATCCTACGAGCAGTACTTC
cdr3_aa: CSAGGLAGGESYEQYF

clone_size: NA
v_call: TRBV6-6
d_call: NA
j_call: TRBJ2-5
cdr3_nt: TGTGCCAGCAGGGCGGACATTAATTGGGAGACCCAGTACTTC
cdr3_aa: CASRADINWETQYF

clone_size: once
v_call: TRBV3-1
d_call: NA
j_call: TRBJ2-5
cdr3_nt: TGTGCCAGCAGCCAAGATGGGCGGATACAAGAGACCCAGTACTTC
cdr3_aa: CASSQDGRIQETQYF

clone_size: NA
v_call: TRBV12-3/TRBV12-4
d_call: NA
j_call: TRBJ2-4
cdr3_nt: TGTGCCAGCAGTTTGAACTCGGGGAATTTCGTCAAAAACATTCAGTACTTC
cdr3_aa: CASSLNSGNFVKNIQYF

clone_size: NA
v_call: TRBV6-2/TRBV6-3
d_call: NA
j_call: TRBJ2-7
cdr3_nt: TGTGCCAGCAGTTACTCCGGCTATTCCGCCTACGAGCAGTACTTC
cdr3_aa: CASSYSGYSAYEQYF

clone_size: NA
v_call: TRBV12-3/TRBV12-4
d_call: NA
j_call: TRBJ1-2
cdr3_nt: TGTGCCAGCAGTTCCCTCGGACGGAACTATGGCTACACCTTC
cdr3_aa: CASSSLGRNYGYTF

clone_size: NA
v_call: TRBV29-1
d_call: NA
j_call: TRBJ2-5
cdr3_nt: TGCAGCGTTGAGATTTTACACAGGGCGAGGGAGACCCAGTACTTC
cdr3_aa: CSVEILHRARETQYF

clone_size: NA
v_call: TRBV5-1
d_call: NA
j_call: TRBJ1-2
cdr3_nt: TGCGCCAGCAGCTCTTCCCTTACCACAAACTATGGCTACACCTTC
cdr3_aa: CASSSSLTTNYGYTF

clone_size: NA
v_call: TRBV9
d_call: NA
j_call: TRBJ1-5
cdr3_nt: TGTGCCAGCAGCGTAGAAGGGCAGAAGAATCAGCCCCAGCATTTT
cdr3_aa: CASSVEGQKNQPQHF

clone_size: NA
v_call: TRBV12-3/TRBV12-4
d_call: NA
j_call: TRBJ2-5
cdr3_nt: TGTGCCAGCAGTTCCATGAGGATGGAGACCCAGTACTTC
cdr3_aa: CASSSMRMETQYF

clone_size: NA
v_call: TRBV12-5
d_call: NA
j_call: TRBJ2-7
cdr3_nt: TGTGCTAGTGGTTTGGGACTTGCCTACGAGCAGTACTTC
cdr3_aa: CASGLGLAYEQYF

clone_size: NA
v_call: TRBV6-4
d_call: NA
j_call: TRBJ2-5
cdr3_nt: TGTGCCAGCACCCGTGGGCAGGGGCGTAAAGAGACCCAGTACTTC
cdr3_aa: CASTRGQGRKETQYF

clone_size: NA
v_call: TRBV10-3
d_call: TRBD1
j_call: TRBJ1-2
cdr3_nt: TGTGCCATCAGTGAGTTAAGACAGGGAACTAACTATGGCTACACCTTC
cdr3_aa: CAISELRQGTNYGYTF

clone_size: NA
v_call: TRBV19
d_call: NA
j_call: TRBJ2-1
cdr3_nt: TGTGCCAGTAGTTCTACCAGCGGGACACCTATAGCCTACAATGAGCAGTTCTTC
cdr3_aa: CASSSTSGTPIAYNEQFF

clone_size: NA
v_call: TRBV28
d_call: TRBD1
j_call: TRBJ2-5
cdr3_nt: TGTGCCAGCAGCCACGAGAGGGCCGGGACAGGGTATTTGGAGACCCAGTACTTC
cdr3_aa: CASSHERAGTGYLETQYF

clone_size: few
v_call: TRBV7-2
d_call: TRBD1
j_call: TRBJ2-3
cdr3_nt: TGTGCCAGCAGCTACAGGGGGCAAAATACGCAGTATTTT
cdr3_aa: CASSYRGQNTQYF

clone_size: NA
v_call: TRBV10-3
d_call: NA
j_call: TRBJ1-4
cdr3_nt: TGTACCATCAGTTCCGATGAAGAACTGTTTTTT
cdr3_aa: CTISSDEELFF

clone_size: NA
v_call: TRBV3-1
d_call: NA
j_call: TRBJ1-2
cdr3_nt: TGTGCCAGCAGCCGGTCCTCTCGAAACTATGGCTACACCTTC
cdr3_aa: CASSRSSRNYGYTF

clone_size: few
v_call: TRBV10-3
d_call: TRBD1
j_call: TRBJ1-2
cdr3_nt: TGTGCCATCACCCAGACAGGGCACTATGGCTACACCTTC
cdr3_aa: CAITQTGHYGYTF

clone_size: NA
v_call: TRBV2
d_call: NA
j_call: TRBJ2-3
cdr3_nt: TGTGCCAGCGGGGGGGGGCGCTCAGATACGCAGTATTTT
cdr3_aa: CASGGGRSDTQYF

clone_size: few
v_call: TRBV27
d_call: NA
j_call: TRBJ2-3
cdr3_nt: TGTGCCAGCAGGGAGGGGGTGGCAGATACGCAGTATTTT
cdr3_aa: CASREGVADTQYF

clone_size: once
v_call: TRBV5-5
d_call: NA
j_call: TRBJ2-3
cdr3_nt: TGTGCCAGCAGCTTGGCCCCCAGCATAAACACAGATACGCAGTATTTT
cdr3_aa: CASSLAPSINTDTQYF

clone_size: once
v_call: TRBV18
d_call: TRBD1
j_call: TRBJ1-5
cdr3_nt: TGTGCCAGCTCACCTACCGGACAGGGAAATCAGCCCCAGCATTTT
cdr3_aa: CASSPTGQGNQPQHF

clone_size: NA
v_call: TRBV4-3
d_call: TRBD2
j_call: TRBJ2-7
cdr3_nt: TGCGCCAGCAGCCAAGAACTAGCGGGAGCTGGGTACGAGCAGTACTTC
cdr3_aa: CASSQELAGAGYEQYF

clone_size: NA
v_call: TRBV5-1
d_call: NA
j_call: TRBJ2-7
cdr3_nt: TGCGCCAGCGCTTTGACCCTCTACGGCGAGCAGTACTTC
cdr3_aa: CASALTLYGEQYF

clone_size: NA
v_call: TRBV20-1
d_call: NA
j_call: TRBJ1-2
cdr3_nt: TGCAGTGCTAGAGATGCCCGAGGGGGGCAGTACAATGGCTACACCTTC
cdr3_aa: CSARDARGGQYNGYTF

clone_size: NA
v_call: TRBV7-9
d_call: NA
j_call: TRBJ1-1
cdr3_nt: TGTGCCAGCAGCTCCCCTGGCGGGTTCGGCACTGAAGCTTTCTTT
cdr3_aa: CASSSPGGFGTEAFF

clone_size: NA
v_call: TRBV4-1
d_call: TRBD2
j_call: TRBJ2-5
cdr3_nt: TGCGCCAGCAGCTGGGGTAGCGGGACCCAGGAGACCCAGTACTTC
cdr3_aa: CASSWGSGTQETQYF

clone_size: once
v_call: TRBV12-3/TRBV12-4
d_call: TRBD1
j_call: TRBJ1-1
cdr3_nt: TGTGCCAGCAGTCCTACAGGGGGACCTGAAGCTTTCTTT
cdr3_aa: CASSPTGGPEAFF

clone_size: NA
v_call: TRBV28
d_call: TRBD1
j_call: TRBJ1-2
cdr3_nt: TGTGCCACCGGGACAGGGATCTATGGCTACACCTTC
cdr3_aa: CATGTGIYGYTF

clone_size: NA
v_call: TRBV20-1
d_call: NA
j_call: TRBJ2-5
cdr3_nt: TGCAGTGCGCCCATCCTGGGGAGGCAAGAGACCCAGTACTTC
cdr3_aa: CSAPILGRQETQYF

clone_size: NA
v_call: TRBV6-2/TRBV6-3
d_call: NA
j_call: TRBJ2-1
cdr3_nt: TGTGCCAGCAGCCGCCAAATGCGGGAAAATGAGCAGTTCTTC
cdr3_aa: CASSRQMRENEQFF

clone_size: few
v_call: TRBV12-3/TRBV12-4
d_call: NA
j_call: TRBJ2-5
cdr3_nt: TGTGCCAGCAGTGGAAAGGGGGTCGGGGAGACCCAGTACTTC
cdr3_aa: CASSGKGVGETQYF

clone_size: NA
v_call: TRBV28
d_call: TRBD1
j_call: TRBJ2-2
cdr3_nt: TGTGCCAGCAGTCGCCCCCTAAGACAGGGGAGGAACACCGGGGAGCTGTTTTTT
cdr3_aa: CASSRPLRQGRNTGELFF

clone_size: NA
v_call: TRBV12-3/TRBV12-4
d_call: TRBD2
j_call: TRBJ2-7
cdr3_nt: TGTGCCAGCAGTCCGGGGGGACTGCCCTACGAGCAGTACTTC
cdr3_aa: CASSPGGLPYEQYF

clone_size: once
v_call: TRBV5-1
d_call: TRBD1
j_call: TRBJ2-1
cdr3_nt: TGCGCCAGCAGCTTAGGCACTGGGACAGCCCTATACAATGAGCAGTTCTTC
cdr3_aa: CASSLGTGTALYNEQFF

clone_size: NA
v_call: TRBV29-1
d_call: NA
j_call: TRBJ2-3
cdr3_nt: TGCAGCGTTGAGCCCGAAAGCACAGATACGCAGTATTTT
cdr3_aa: CSVEPESTDTQYF

clone_size: few
v_call: TRBV12-3/TRBV12-4
d_call: NA
j_call: TRBJ2-3
cdr3_nt: TGTGCCAGCAGTTTTTTGGGGGCAGATACGCAGTATTTT
cdr3_aa: CASSFLGADTQYF

clone_size: NA
v_call: TRBV5-1
d_call: NA
j_call: TRBJ1-2
cdr3_nt: TGCGCCAGCAGCACGCAGAGCAACTATGGCTACACCTTC
cdr3_aa: CASSTQSNYGYTF

clone_size: NA
v_call: TRBV7-2
d_call: NA
j_call: TRBJ1-2
cdr3_nt: TGTGCCAGCAGCCTCCGACAGGCTAACTATGGCTACACCTTC
cdr3_aa: CASSLRQANYGYTF

clone_size: NA
v_call: TRBV6-6
d_call: NA
j_call: TRBJ2-5
cdr3_nt: TGTGCCAGCAGCTCCACGAGGGGGGGACAAGAGACCCAGTACTTC
cdr3_aa: CASSSTRGGQETQYF

clone_size: NA
v_call: TRBV5-1
d_call: TRBD1
j_call: TRBJ2-1
cdr3_nt: TGCGCCAGCAGTTATAAGCAAACAGGGGCCGTTTCGTCGAATGAGCAGTTCTTC
cdr3_aa: CASSYKQTGAVSSNEQFF

clone_size: NA
v_call: TRBV2
d_call: NA
j_call: TRBJ1-5
cdr3_nt: TGTGCCAGCACCGAGGGGACCGGAGGCAATCAGCCCCAGCATTTT
cdr3_aa: CASTEGTGGNQPQHF

clone_size: NA
v_call: TRBV4-3
d_call: NA
j_call: TRBJ2-7
cdr3_nt: TGCGCCAGCAGCCAAGATTGGGGGGGGATGACAGGTTCCTACGAGCAGTACTTC
cdr3_aa: CASSQDWGGMTGSYEQYF

clone_size: NA
v_call: TRBV10-3
d_call: TRBD2
j_call: TRBJ2-3
cdr3_nt: TGTGCCATCAGTGGCCGGGGGGGAAAAATCGAGGGAGATACGCAGTATTTT
cdr3_aa: CAISGRGGKIEGDTQYF

clone_size: NA
v_call: TRBV7-3
d_call: TRBD2
j_call: TRBJ2-3
cdr3_nt: TGTGCCAGCAGCTCCCTAGCGGAGGATGGCACAGATACGCAGTATTTT
cdr3_aa: CASSSLAEDGTDTQYF

clone_size: NA
v_call: TRBV11-3
d_call: NA
j_call: TRBJ2-6
cdr3_nt: TGTGCCAGCAGCCGGGCGGGTGGGGCCAACGTCCTGACTTTC
cdr3_aa: CASSRAGGANVLTF

clone_size: NA
v_call: TRBV5-1
d_call: TRBD1
j_call: TRBJ2-6
cdr3_nt: TGCGCCAGCAGAAGACAGGGTCGCTCTGGGGCCAACGTCCTGACTTTC
cdr3_aa: CASRRQGRSGANVLTF

clone_size: NA
v_call: TRBV12-3/TRBV12-4
d_call: NA
j_call: TRBJ2-5
cdr3_nt: TGTGCCAGCAGTTTAAGCAGGTCCATGGGGGAGACCCAGTACTTC
cdr3_aa: CASSLSRSMGETQYF

clone_size: NA
v_call: TRBV12-3/TRBV12-4
d_call: NA
j_call: TRBJ1-5
cdr3_nt: TGTGCCAGCACTCTGGGGAGAGGACAGCCCCAGCATTTT
cdr3_aa: CASTLGRGQPQHF

clone_size: NA
v_call: TRBV7-9
d_call: TRBD1
j_call: TRBJ1-5
cdr3_nt: TGTGCCAGCAGCTTAGAAGGGACAGGGAACAATCAGCCCCAGCATTTT
cdr3_aa: CASSLEGTGNNQPQHF

clone_size: NA
v_call: TRBV2
d_call: TRBD2
j_call: TRBJ2-7
cdr3_nt: TGTGCCAGCTGGCGGGGGGGGAGCTCCTACGAGCAGTACTTC
cdr3_aa: CASWRGGSSYEQYF

clone_size: NA
v_call: TRBV29-1
d_call: NA
j_call: TRBJ2-2
cdr3_nt: TGCAGCGTTGTCGGGCAGGGAGGCAACGGGGAGCTGTTTTTT
cdr3_aa: CSVVGQGGNGELFF

clone_size: NA
v_call: TRBV5-6
d_call: NA
j_call: TRBJ1-2
cdr3_nt: TGTGCCAGCAGCTTGGGTGGCGGGTATATTGGCTATGGCTACACCTTC
cdr3_aa: CASSLGGGYIGYGYTF

clone_size: NA
v_call: TRBV6-5
d_call: TRBD2
j_call: TRBJ2-7
cdr3_nt: TGTGCCAGCAGTTACCTAACTAGCGGGGCCTACGAGCAGTACTTC
cdr3_aa: CASSYLTSGAYEQYF

clone_size: NA
v_call: TRBV7-9
d_call: NA
j_call: TRBJ1-4
cdr3_nt: TGTGCCAGCAGCTCGCCAACAGGGACACCCGCAACTAATGAAAAACTGTTTTTT
cdr3_aa: CASSSPTGTPATNEKLFF

clone_size: few
v_call: TRBV12-3/TRBV12-4
d_call: TRBD1
j_call: TRBJ2-3
cdr3_nt: TGTGCCAGCAGTAGCGGACAGGGAGAAACAGATACGCAGTATTTT
cdr3_aa: CASSSGQGETDTQYF

clone_size: NA
v_call: TRBV4-1
d_call: TRBD2
j_call: TRBJ2-2
cdr3_nt: TGCGCCAGCAGCCAAGCAGCGGGAGGGGCCACCGGGGAGCTGTTTTTT
cdr3_aa: CASSQAAGGATGELFF

clone_size: NA
v_call: TRBV15
d_call: NA
j_call: TRBJ2-1
cdr3_nt: TGTGCCACCAGCAGAGCCCGAGGCTCCGTAAATGAGCAGTTCTTC
cdr3_aa: CATSRARGSVNEQFF